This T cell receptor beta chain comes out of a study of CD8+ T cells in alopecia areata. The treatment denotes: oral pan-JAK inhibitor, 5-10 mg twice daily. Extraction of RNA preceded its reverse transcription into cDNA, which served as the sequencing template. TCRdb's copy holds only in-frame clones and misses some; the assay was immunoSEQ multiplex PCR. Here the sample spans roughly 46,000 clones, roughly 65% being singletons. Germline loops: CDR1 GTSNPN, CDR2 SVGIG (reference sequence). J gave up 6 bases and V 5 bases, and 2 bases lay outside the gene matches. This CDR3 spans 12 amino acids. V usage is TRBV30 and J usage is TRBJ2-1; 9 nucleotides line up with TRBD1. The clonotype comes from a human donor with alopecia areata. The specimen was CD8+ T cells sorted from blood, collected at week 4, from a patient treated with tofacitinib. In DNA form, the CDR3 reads TGTGCCTGGGGGACAGGGATCAATGAGCAGTTCTTC. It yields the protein CAWGTGINEQFF.